This T cell receptor (beta chain) was retrieved from a study of technical replicates of blood from a few donors. The method was immunoSEQ multiplex PCR; TCRdb's version includes in-frame clones alone and lacks a portion of them. The sample shows about 79,000 clones, roughly 94% of them seen only once. The germline V gene encodes CDR1 SGDLS and CDR2 YYNGEE. The CDR3 has 17 amino acids. After removal of 0 bases from V and 0 bases from J, the junction contained 5 bases not matched to a gene. This sequence was found in a human donor in good health. The chain couples TRBV9 to TRBJ2-3; 9 positions agree with TRBD2. The sample consisted of T cells isolated from PBMCs. CDR3 amino acids: CASSVGASGTSTDTQYF. For the CDR3, the DNA is TGTGCCAGCAGCGTAGGAGCTAGCGGGACTAGCACAGATACGCAGTATTTT.